This note documents a single T cell receptor beta chain sequence. Sequencing was performed with immunoSEQ multiplex PCR; in TCRdb, only in-frame clones are kept and a portion is missing. The sample records 27,000 or so clones, roughly 85% being singletons. Trimming took off 4 bases at V and 2 bases at J, with 11 bases between the two ends. This CDR3 region has 14 residues. Germline CDR1 SNHLY, CDR2 FYNNEI. The data were taken from a study of OX40 agonist ivuxolimab in advanced cancers. This receptor was obtained from an adult with an advanced solid tumor such as melanoma, head and neck, liver or kidney cancer. The sample in question was CD4+ or CD8+ T cells sorted from blood, obtained in a trial of the OX40 agonist ivuxolimab. V and J are TRBV2 and TRBJ1-2, with no clear D. The CDR3 here is CASSAYPGNYGYTF. CDR3 DNA: TGTGCCAGCAGTGCCTACCCGGGCAACTATGGCTACACCTTC.